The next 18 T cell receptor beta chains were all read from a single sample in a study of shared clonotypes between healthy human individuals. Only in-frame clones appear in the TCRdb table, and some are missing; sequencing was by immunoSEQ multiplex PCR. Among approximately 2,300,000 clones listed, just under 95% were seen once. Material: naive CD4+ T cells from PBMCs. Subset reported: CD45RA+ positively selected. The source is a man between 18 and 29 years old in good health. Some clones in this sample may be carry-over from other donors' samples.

The CDR3 coding sequence is TGTGCCAGCTCACCAAGGGAAGCCCCCGGCGGTGAAAAACTGTTTTTT. Amino acids: CASSPREAPGGEKLFF. J is TRBJ1-4 and V is TRBV18; no clear D gene. The CDR3 contains 16 residues. V was cut by 2 bases and J by 7 bases, with 17 bases left in between. Looked up from germline, CDR1 is KGHSH and CDR2 is LQKENI.

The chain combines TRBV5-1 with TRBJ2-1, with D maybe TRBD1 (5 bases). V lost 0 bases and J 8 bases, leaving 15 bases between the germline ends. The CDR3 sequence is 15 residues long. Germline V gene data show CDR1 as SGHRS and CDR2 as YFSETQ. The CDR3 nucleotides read TGCGCCAGCAGCTTGGCGGGCAGGGCTGTCGATGAGCAGTTCTTC. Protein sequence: CASSLAGRAVDEQFF.

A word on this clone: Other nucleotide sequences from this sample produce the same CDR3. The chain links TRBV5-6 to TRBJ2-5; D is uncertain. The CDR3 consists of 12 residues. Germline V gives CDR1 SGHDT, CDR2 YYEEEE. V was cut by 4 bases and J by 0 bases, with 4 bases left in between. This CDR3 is CASSLYQETQYF. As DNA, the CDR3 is TGTGCCAGCAGCCTGTACCAAGAGACCCAGTACTTC.

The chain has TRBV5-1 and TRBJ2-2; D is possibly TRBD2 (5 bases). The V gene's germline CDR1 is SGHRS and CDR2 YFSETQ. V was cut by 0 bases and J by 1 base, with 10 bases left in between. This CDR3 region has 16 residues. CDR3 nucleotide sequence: TGCGCCAGCAGCTTGGGTGTGGGAGAGAACACCGGGGAGCTGTTTTTT. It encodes CASSLGVGENTGELFF.

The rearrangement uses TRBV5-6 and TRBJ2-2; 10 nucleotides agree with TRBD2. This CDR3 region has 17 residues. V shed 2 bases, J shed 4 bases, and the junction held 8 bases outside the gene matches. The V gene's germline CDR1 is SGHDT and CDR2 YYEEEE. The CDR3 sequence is CASSFQREGPRTGELFF. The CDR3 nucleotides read TGTGCCAGCAGCTTCCAGCGGGAGGGCCCTCGCACCGGGGAGCTGTTTTTT.

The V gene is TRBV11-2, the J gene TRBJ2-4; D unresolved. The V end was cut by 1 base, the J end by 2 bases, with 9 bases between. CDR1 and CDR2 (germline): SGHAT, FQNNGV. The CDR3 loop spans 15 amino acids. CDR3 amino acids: CASSLGQNTKNIQYF. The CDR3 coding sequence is TGTGCCAGCAGCTTAGGGCAGAATACCAAAAACATTCAGTACTTC.

CDR3 sequence (DNA): TGTGCCAGCAGCTTAGGGGGGGCAGGGCCTGGAAACACCATATATTTT. Its translation: CASSLGGAGPGNTIYF. The rearrangement joins TRBV7-6 to TRBJ1-3; D is perhaps TRBD1 (6 bases). The CDR3 contains 16 residues. Germline CDR1 SGHVS, CDR2 FNYEAQ. V was trimmed by 1 base and J by 2 bases, leaving 12 bases between them. Together with reference TRBV7-6 and TRBJ1-3, the CDR3 gives the full variable domain: GAGVSQSPRYKVTKRGQDVALRCDPISGHVSLYWYRQALGQGPEFLTYFNYEAQQDKSGLPNDRFSAERPEGSISTLTIQRTEQRDSAMYRCASSLGGAGPGNTIYFGEGSWLTVV.

Here the CDR3 reads CASSFGPGTDTQYF. DNA for the CDR3: TGTGCCAGCAGCTTCGGACCTGGCACAGATACGCAGTATTTT. The V gene is TRBV11-2, the J gene TRBJ2-3; D unresolved. The CDR3 consists of 14 residues. Trimming stripped 3 bases from V and 1 base from J, with 8 bases between. CDR1 is SGHAT and CDR2 is FQNNGV in the germline V gene.

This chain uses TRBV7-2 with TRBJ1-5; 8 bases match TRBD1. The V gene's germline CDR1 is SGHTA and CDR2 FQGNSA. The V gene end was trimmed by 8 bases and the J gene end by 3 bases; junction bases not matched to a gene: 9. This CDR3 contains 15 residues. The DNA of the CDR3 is TGTGCCAGCGGGATCGGGACAGGCCTCAATCAGCCCCAGCATTTT. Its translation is CASGIGTGLNQPQHF.

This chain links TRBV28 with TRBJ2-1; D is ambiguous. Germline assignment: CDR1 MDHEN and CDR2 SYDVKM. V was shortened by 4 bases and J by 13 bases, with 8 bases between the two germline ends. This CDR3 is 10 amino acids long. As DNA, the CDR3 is TGTGCCAGCAGTTCCGTAGTTCAGTTCTTC. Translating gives CASSSVVQFF.

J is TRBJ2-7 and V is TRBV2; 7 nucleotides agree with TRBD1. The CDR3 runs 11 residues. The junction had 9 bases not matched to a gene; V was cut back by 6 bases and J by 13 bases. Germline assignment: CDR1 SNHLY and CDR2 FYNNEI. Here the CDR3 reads CASREDRLKYF. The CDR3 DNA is TGTGCCAGCAGGGAGGACAGGCTGAAATACTTC. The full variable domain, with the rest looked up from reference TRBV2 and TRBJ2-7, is EPEVTQTPSHQVTQMGQEVILRCVPISNHLYFYWYRQILGQKVEFLVSFYNNEISEKSEIFDDQFSVERPDGSNFTLKIRSTKLEDSAMYFCASREDRLKYFGPGTRLTVT.

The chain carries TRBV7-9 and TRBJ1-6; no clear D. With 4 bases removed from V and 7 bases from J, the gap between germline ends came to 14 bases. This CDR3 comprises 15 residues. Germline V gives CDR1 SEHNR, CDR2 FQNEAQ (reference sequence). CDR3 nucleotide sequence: TGTGCCAGCAGCTCAACGTACCCAGTAAATTCACCCCTCCACTTT. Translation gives CASSSTYPVNSPLHF.

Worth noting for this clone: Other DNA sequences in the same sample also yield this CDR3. The CDR3 DNA follows: TGTGCCACCAGTCGGGGAGGTTCGACTGAAGCTTTCTTT. It is translated as CATSRGGSTEAFF. The rearrangement uses TRBV15 and TRBJ1-1, with unresolved D. CDR3 size: 13 residues. V was clipped by 6 bases and J by 5 bases, with 13 bases between them. In germline, CDR1 is LNHNV, CDR2 YYDKDF (reference sequence).

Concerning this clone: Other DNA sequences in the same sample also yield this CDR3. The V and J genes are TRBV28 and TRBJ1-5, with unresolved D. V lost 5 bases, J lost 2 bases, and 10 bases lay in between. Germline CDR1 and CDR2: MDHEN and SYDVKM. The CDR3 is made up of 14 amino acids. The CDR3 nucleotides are TGTGCCAGCAGTCAAGGTGGGGGCAATCAGCCCCAGCATTTT. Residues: CASSQGGGNQPQHF.

The CDR3 nucleotides are TGTGCCAGCAGCCCCGGACTAGCGGGAGTAGGGGGCCAAGAGACCCAGTACTTC. Its translation: CASSPGLAGVGGQETQYF. The chain links TRBV7-7 to TRBJ2-5; TRBD2 matches at 13 bases. The CDR3 extends over 18 amino acids. The ends lost 5 bases at V and 1 base at J; junction bases unmatched: 10. Germline CDR1 is SSHAT and CDR2 is FNYEAQ (reference sequence).

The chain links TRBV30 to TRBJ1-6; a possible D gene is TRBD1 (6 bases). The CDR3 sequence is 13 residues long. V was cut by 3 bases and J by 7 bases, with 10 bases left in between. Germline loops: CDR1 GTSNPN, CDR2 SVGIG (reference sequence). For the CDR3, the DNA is TGTGCCTGGAGCCCGGGACAAAATTCACCCCTCCACTTT. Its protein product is CAWSPGQNSPLHF.

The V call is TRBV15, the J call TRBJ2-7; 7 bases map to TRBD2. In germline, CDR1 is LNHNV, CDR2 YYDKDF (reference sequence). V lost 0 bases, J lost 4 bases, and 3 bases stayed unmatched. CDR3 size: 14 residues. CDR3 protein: CATSREAGSYEQYF. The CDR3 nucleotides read TGTGCCACCAGCAGAGAAGCGGGATCTTACGAGCAGTACTTC.

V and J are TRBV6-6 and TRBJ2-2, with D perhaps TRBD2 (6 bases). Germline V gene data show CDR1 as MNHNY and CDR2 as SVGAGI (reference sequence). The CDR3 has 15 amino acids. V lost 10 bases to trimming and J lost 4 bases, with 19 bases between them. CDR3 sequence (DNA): TGTGCCACCGGGGGTAGTCCAGGGTCCACCGGGGAGCTGTTTTTT. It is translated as CATGGSPGSTGELFF.